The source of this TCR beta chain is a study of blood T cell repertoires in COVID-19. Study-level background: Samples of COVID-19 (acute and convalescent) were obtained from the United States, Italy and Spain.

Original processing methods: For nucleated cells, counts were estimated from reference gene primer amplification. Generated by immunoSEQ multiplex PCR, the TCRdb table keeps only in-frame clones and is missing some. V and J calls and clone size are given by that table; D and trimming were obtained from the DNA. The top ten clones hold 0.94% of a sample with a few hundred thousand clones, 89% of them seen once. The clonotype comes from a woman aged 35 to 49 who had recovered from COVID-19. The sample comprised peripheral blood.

CDR3 bases: TGTGCCAGCACCTCCGGGACTAGCGGGAGTTACGAGCAGTACTTC. It yields the protein CASTSGTSGSYEQYF. This chain connects TRBV7-8 to TRBJ2-7, with 14 bases that match TRBD2. The CDR3 is made up of 15 amino acids. CDR1 and CDR2 from the germline V gene are SGHVS and FQNEAQ. Trimming at V came to 7 bases and at J to 4 bases, leaving 6 bases not matched to a gene.